Listed here are 17 T cell receptor beta chains from one sample, sequenced in a study of blood T cell repertoires in COVID-19. Produced via immunoSEQ multiplex PCR; TCRdb's table is partial and in-frame only. The sample includes approximately 300,000 clones, 89% of them seen just once. The material sequenced was peripheral blood. The source of these receptors is a man aged 18-30 years who had recovered from COVID-19.

CDR3 sequence reads: CASSLKGYGYTF. The DNA of the CDR3 is TGTGCCAGCAGTTTAAAGGGGTATGGCTACACCTTC. The J gene is TRBJ1-2, the V gene TRBV28; maybe TRBD1 (5 bases). V was pared by 2 bases and J by 5 bases, with 6 bases between. CDR3 length equals 12 residues. The germline V gene encodes CDR1 MDHEN and CDR2 SYDVKM.

V is TRBV29-1 and J is TRBJ1-2, with TRBD1 matching over 7 bases. The V segment lost 3 bases and the J segment 8 bases; nucleotides outside the gene matches: 15. This CDR3 comprises 15 residues. Germline-derived CDR1 and CDR2 are SQVTM and ANQGSEA. This CDR3 reads CSVDLGPGTAGGYTF. The CDR3 nucleotides read TGCAGCGTTGACCTAGGCCCTGGGACAGCAGGAGGCTACACCTTC.

This clone has only one observation. V usage is TRBV9 and J usage is TRBJ2-2; 13 nucleotides line up with TRBD2. V trimming: 4 bases; J trimming: 5 bases; junction bases outside the gene matches: 5. Germline V gene sequence: CDR1 SGDLS, CDR2 YYNGEE. This CDR3 is built from 16 residues. The CDR3 spells CASSTGTSGTTGELFF. The CDR3 region has the DNA TGTGCCAGCAGCACGGGGACTAGCGGGACTACCGGGGAGCTGTTTTTT.

The chain couples TRBV15 to TRBJ1-5; the D is unclear. Per germline, CDR1 LNHNV and CDR2 YYDKDF (reference sequence). V was pared by 0 bases and J by 0 bases, with 9 bases between. This CDR3 comprises 16 residues. CDR3 nucleotides: TGTGCCACCAGCAGAGATCGGGGAAATAGCAATCAGCCCCAGCATTTT. It is translated as CATSRDRGNSNQPQHF.

Worth noting for this clone: The sample holds other DNA sequences that translate to the same CDR3. V usage is TRBV7-2 and J usage is TRBJ1-4; D is perhaps TRBD1 (5 bases). Per germline, CDR1 SGHTA and CDR2 FQGNSA. The CDR3 extends over 15 amino acids. V dropped 4 bases and J dropped 0 bases, with 9 bases sitting between them. CDR3 bases: TGTGCCAGCAGCTCCACAGGTGCAACTAATGAAAAACTGTTTTTT. It translates to CASSSTGATNEKLFF.

This clone was seen only once. The V and J genes are TRBV11-3 and TRBJ2-3, with unresolved D. This CDR3 is 15 amino acids long. Trimming took 5 bases from V and 0 from J, leaving 12 bases between them. In germline, CDR1 is SGHNT, CDR2 YENEEA. The DNA for the CDR3 is TGTGCCAGCAGCCCCTACTCAACTAGCACAGATACGCAGTATTTT. Encoded protein: CASSPYSTSTDTQYF.

This rearrangement joins TRBV7-8 to TRBJ1-3, with unresolved D. The CDR3 is 18 residues long. Per the germline V gene, CDR1 is SGHVS and CDR2 is FQNEAQ. V gave up 4 bases and J gave up 0 bases, with 19 bases separating them. The CDR3 sequence is CASSSELTAIDSGNTIYF. CDR3 nucleotide sequence: TGTGCCAGCAGCTCCGAGTTAACAGCTATCGACTCTGGAAACACCATATATTTT. The whole variable domain, remainder taken from reference TRBV7-8 and TRBJ1-3, is GAGVSQSPRYKVAKRGQDVALRCDPISGHVSLFWYQQALGQGPEFLTYFQNEAQLDKSGLPSDRFFAERPEGSVSTLKIQRTQQEDSAVYLCASSSELTAIDSGNTIYFGEGSWLTVV.

V gene TRBV5-6 combines with J gene TRBJ2-5; D is ambiguous. The V end lost 1 base, the J end lost 5 bases, and 12 bases lay between the germline ends. Germline CDR1 SGHDT, CDR2 YYEEEE. The CDR3 sequence is 14 residues long. The CDR3, as DNA: TGTGCCAGCAGCTTGTTCGACTTTTATGAGACCCAGTACTTC. It is translated as CASSLFDFYETQYF.

A remark on this clone: Other nucleotide sequences in the sample specify the same CDR3. The rearrangement links TRBV5-1 to TRBJ2-7; 10 bases agree with TRBD1. CDR3 size: 14 residues. CDR1 and CDR2 (germline): SGHRS, YFSETQ. The V and J ends lost 0 bases and 4 bases, in that order; junction bases with no gene match: 1. CDR3 DNA: TGCGCCAGCAGCTTGGGACAGGGGGCTTACGAGCAGTACTTC. It codes for CASSLGQGAYEQYF.

This clone appeared once. The genes are TRBV11-2 and TRBJ2-3; 8 positions agree with TRBD2. Germline V CDR1 and CDR2: SGHAT, FQNNGV. The CDR3 is 17 amino acids. The ends lost 2 bases at V and 1 base at J; junction bases unmatched: 8. In DNA, the CDR3 is TGTGCCAGCAGCTTAAGTTCCGCGGGGGGCGGCACAGATACGCAGTATTTT. Its translation: CASSLSSAGGGTDTQYF.

V and J are TRBV28 and TRBJ1-1, with D tentatively TRBD1 (5 bases). The V gene's germline CDR1 is MDHEN and CDR2 SYDVKM. With 3 bases removed from V and 7 bases from J, the gap between germline ends came to 12 bases. This CDR3 spans 13 amino acids. The CDR3 sequence: CASSFRATDEAFF. The CDR3 DNA sequence: TGTGCCAGCAGTTTCAGGGCAACTGATGAAGCTTTCTTT.

V gene TRBV7-2 combines with J gene TRBJ2-5, with 11 bases aligning to TRBD2. Germline values: CDR1 SGHTA, CDR2 FQGNSA. V was clipped by 2 bases and J by 2 bases; unmatched bases: 13. The length of the CDR3 is 19 residues. CDR3: CASSLYFPIAGGPQETQYF. The CDR3 nucleotides read TGTGCCAGCAGCTTATACTTCCCCATAGCGGGGGGGCCACAAGAGACCCAGTACTTC.

This chain uses TRBV7-8 with TRBJ1-2, with D unclear. CDR1 is SGHVS, CDR2 FQNEAQ, per germline. The CDR3 has 15 residues. Trimming took 1 base from V and 8 from J, leaving 17 bases between them. The CDR3 is CASSLGPGEGRGYTF. CDR3 DNA: TGTGCCAGCAGCTTAGGTCCTGGTGAAGGGAGAGGCTACACCTTC.

The chain recombines TRBV6-5 with TRBJ2-1, with TRBD1 matching 10 bases. CDR3 length equals 15 residues. The junction had 8 bases not matched to a gene; V was cut back by 8 bases and J by 4 bases. The germline gives CDR1 MNHEY, CDR2 SVGAGI. CDR3 sequence: CASAGTGEGYNEQFF. As DNA, the CDR3 is TGTGCCAGCGCCGGGACAGGGGAGGGGTACAATGAGCAGTTCTTC.

The J gene is TRBJ2-2, the V gene TRBV5-1; D may be TRBD1 (5 bases). V dropped 0 bases and J dropped 1 base, with 7 bases sitting between them. This CDR3 region has 15 residues. Germline V gene lookup returns CDR1 SGHRS and CDR2 YFSETQ. Here the CDR3 DNA reads TGCGCCAGCAGCTTGGCCAGGGTGAACACCGGGGAGCTGTTTTTT. Translating gives CASSLARVNTGELFF.

This chain uses TRBV30 with TRBJ2-7; 8 positions agree with TRBD1. The germline V gene encodes CDR1 GTSNPN and CDR2 SVGIG (reference sequence). V trimming: 0 bases; J trimming: 5 bases; junction bases outside the gene matches: 6. This CDR3 contains 14 residues. In DNA, the CDR3 is TGTGCCTGGAGTGTAGGACAGGGACCAGACGAGCAGTACTTC. Protein sequence: CAWSVGQGPDEQYF.

This clone was seen a single time. The rearrangement links TRBV19 to TRBJ2-3; TRBD2 agrees at 10 bases. Per germline, CDR1 LNHDA and CDR2 SQIVND (reference sequence). The CDR3 runs to 14 residues. V dropped 5 bases and J dropped 9; count of bases not matched to a gene: 8. This CDR3 reads CASSLSGGAWTQYF. DNA of the CDR3: TGTGCCAGTAGTCTCAGCGGGGGGGCCTGGACGCAGTATTTT.